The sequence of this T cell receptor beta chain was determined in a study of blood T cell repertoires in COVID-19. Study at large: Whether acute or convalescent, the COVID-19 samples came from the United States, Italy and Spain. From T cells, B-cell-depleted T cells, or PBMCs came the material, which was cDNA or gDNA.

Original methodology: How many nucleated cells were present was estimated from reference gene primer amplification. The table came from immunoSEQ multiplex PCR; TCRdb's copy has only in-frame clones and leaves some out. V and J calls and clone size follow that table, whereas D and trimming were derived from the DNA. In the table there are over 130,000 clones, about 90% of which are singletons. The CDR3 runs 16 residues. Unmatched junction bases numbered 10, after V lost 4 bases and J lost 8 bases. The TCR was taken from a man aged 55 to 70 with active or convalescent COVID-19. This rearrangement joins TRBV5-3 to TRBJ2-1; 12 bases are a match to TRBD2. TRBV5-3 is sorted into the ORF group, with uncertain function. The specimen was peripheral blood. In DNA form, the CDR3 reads TGTGCCAGAAGCCTGAAACTAGCGGGAGGTTTCCATGAGCAGTTCTTC. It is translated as CARSLKLAGGFHEQFF.